Listed below are T cell receptor beta chains from one sample, sequenced in a study of cytomegalovirus exposure and HLA in healthy donors. The method was immunoSEQ multiplex PCR; TCRdb's version includes in-frame clones alone and lacks a portion of them. The table has more than 100,000 clones, 77% seen once; the top ten hold approximately 3.7%. The specimen sequenced was PBMCs. The receptors were sampled from a human donor in good health. CDR3s include the opening cysteine and the closing phenylalanine or tryptophan. Fields, in order: J gene, D gene, V gene, clone size, CDR3 protein, CDR3 DNA. A D gene is named only where the DNA matches it firmly. Clone size is given for some rows only: seen once, a few or many times, or a class if the clone is expanded.

>TRBJ1-1|-|TRBV4-1|-
CASSQDRNTEAFF
TGCGCCAGCAGCCAAGATAGGAACACTGAAGCTTTCTTT
>TRBJ2-7|TRBD1|TRBV10-3|once
CAISDRFVGDSPSEQYF
TGTGCCATCAGTGACCGTTTTGTGGGGGACAGCCCCTCCGAGCAGTACTTC
>TRBJ1-1|-|TRBV5-1|once
CASSLAGVPEAFF
TGCGCCAGCAGCTTGGCGGGGGTCCCTGAAGCTTTCTTT
>TRBJ1-2|TRBD1|TRBV6-1|-
CASSGYGTGDYGYTF
TGTGCCAGCAGTGGGTACGGGACAGGGGATTATGGCTACACCTTC
>TRBJ2-2|-|TRBV10-3|-
CATGRSGELFF
TGTGCAACAGGCCGCAGCGGGGAGCTGTTTTTT
>TRBJ1-2|-|TRBV2|-
CASSDQGPVYGYTF
TGTGCCAGCAGTGATCAGGGTCCCGTCTATGGCTACACCTTC
>TRBJ2-7|TRBD1|TRBV7-9|-
CASSHRTGESGEQYF
TGTGCCAGCAGCCACCGGACAGGGGAAAGTGGCGAGCAGTACTTC
>TRBJ2-7|-|TRBV11-2|-
CASSLPSGYEQYF
TGTGCCAGCAGCTTACCTTCAGGCTACGAGCAGTACTTC
>TRBJ1-3|-|TRBV9|-
CASSEDWGAVGNTIYF
TGTGCCAGCAGCGAGGACTGGGGAGCTGTGGGAAACACCATATATTTT
>TRBJ1-4|-|TRBV6-5|-
CASRSDSLNEKLFF
TGTGCCAGCAGATCAGACAGCCTCAATGAAAAACTGTTTTTT
>TRBJ1-1|-|TRBV11-3|-
CASSIQGNTEAFF
TGTGCCAGCAGCATACAGGGGAACACTGAAGCTTTCTTT
>TRBJ2-5|TRBD2|TRBV5-1|few
CASSPGLANQETQYF
TGCGCCAGCAGCCCCGGACTAGCGAACCAAGAGACCCAGTACTTC
>TRBJ1-5|TRBD1|TRBV7-9|-
CASSRTGDQPQHF
TGTGCCAGCAGTCGGACAGGGGACCAGCCCCAGCATTTT
>TRBJ1-5|-|TRBV28|few
CASSAIQGWSNQPQHF
TGTGCCAGCAGTGCTATACAGGGCTGGAGCAATCAGCCCCAGCATTTT
>TRBJ1-4|TRBD1|TRBV28|-
CASSFGQGINEKLFF
TGTGCCAGCAGTTTCGGACAGGGGATAAATGAAAAACTGTTTTTT
>TRBJ2-1|-|TRBV11-1|-
CASSLRLSRDEQFF
TGTGCCAGCAGCTTACGACTTTCCCGCGATGAGCAGTTCTTC
>TRBJ1-5|-|TRBV7-2|-
CASSLFSGYSNQPQHF
TGTGCCAGCAGCTTATTCTCAGGATATAGCAATCAGCCCCAGCATTTT
>TRBJ1-2|-|TRBV28|-
CASSAGTNYGYTF
TGTGCCAGCAGCGCGGGGACCAACTATGGCTACACCTTC
>TRBJ2-7|-|TRBV6-5|-
CASSETQGFYEQYF
TGTGCCAGCAGTGAAACCCAGGGCTTCTACGAGCAGTACTTC
>TRBJ2-3|-|TRBV6-1|-
CASSEALLAPTDTQYF
TGTGCCAGCAGTGAAGCGCTCCTAGCGCCTACAGATACGCAGTATTTT
>TRBJ1-3|-|TRBV5-1|-
CASSLERGANTIYF
TGCGCCAGCAGCCTGGAGCGGGGGGCAAACACCATATATTTT
>TRBJ2-5|-|TRBV19|-
CASSIDRDPGETQYF
TGTGCCAGTAGTATAGATCGGGATCCGGGGGAGACCCAGTACTTC
>TRBJ2-1|TRBD2|TRBV2|few
CASRGRLAGEKGGTYNEQFF
TGTGCCAGCAGGGGGAGACTAGCGGGAGAAAAGGGTGGGACCTACAATGAGCAGTTCTTC
>TRBJ2-1|TRBD2|TRBV5-1|-
CASSSTPGLADNEQFF
TGCGCCAGCAGCTCAACTCCGGGACTAGCGGACAATGAGCAGTTCTTC
>TRBJ2-7|-|TRBV2|-
CASSRGTSRSYEQYF
TGTGCCAGCAGCCGCGGGACTTCCCGCTCCTACGAGCAGTACTTC
>TRBJ2-7|TRBD1|TRBV5-4|few
CASSLQGAVYEQYF
TGTGCCAGCAGCTTGCAGGGGGCCGTCTACGAGCAGTACTTC
>TRBJ1-1|-|TRBV18|-
CASLTQANTEAFF
TGTGCCAGCCTCACGCAGGCTAACACTGAAGCTTTCTTT
>TRBJ2-7|TRBD2|TRBV18|-
CASSPLVAGGQIYEQYF
TGTGCCAGCTCACCACTGGTTGCGGGAGGGCAGATCTACGAGCAGTACTTC
>TRBJ2-3|-|TRBV18|-
CASSPVAASTDTQYF
TGTGCCAGCTCACCGGTAGCAGCTAGCACAGATACGCAGTATTTT
>TRBJ1-2|-|TRBV9|-
CASSVDQGDGYTF
TGTGCCAGCAGCGTAGATCAAGGGGATGGCTACACCTTC
>TRBJ2-5|-|TRBV6-5|-
CASSIDSQETQYF
TGTGCCAGCAGCATCGACAGCCAAGAGACCCAGTACTTC
>TRBJ2-1|TRBD2|TRBV19|-
CASSSMTSGSSGEQFF
TGTGCCAGTAGTTCCATGACTAGCGGGAGTTCCGGTGAGCAGTTCTTC
>TRBJ2-1|TRBD2|TRBV5-1|-
CASSFDPIAGRNNEQFF
TGCGCCAGCAGCTTTGATCCGATAGCGGGCAGGAACAATGAGCAGTTCTTC
>TRBJ1-1|TRBD1|TRBV18|-
CASSRGTGGYTEAFF
TGTGCCAGCTCACGGGGGACAGGAGGTTACACTGAAGCTTTCTTT
>TRBJ1-2|TRBD1|TRBV7-9|-
CASSTGTAAGYTF
TGTGCCAGCAGCACCGGGACAGCTGCTGGCTACACCTTC
>TRBJ1-4|-|TRBV11-3|few
CASSFQRGEKLFF
TGTGCCAGCAGCTTCCAAAGGGGGGAAAAACTGTTTTTT
>TRBJ2-2|-|TRBV18|-
CASSPGQPGELFF
TGTGCCAGCTCACCAGGACAGCCCGGGGAGCTGTTTTTT
>TRBJ2-1|TRBD2|TRBV15|-
CATSTTGLAGNNEQFF
TGTGCCACCAGCACAACTGGACTAGCGGGAAACAATGAGCAGTTCTTC
>TRBJ1-2|TRBD1|TRBV30|-
CAWSAPGQGKHYTF
TGTGCCTGGAGTGCCCCGGGACAGGGCAAACACTACACCTTC
>TRBJ1-1|-|TRBV29-1|-
CSGYRNTEAFF
TGCAGCGGCTACAGGAACACTGAAGCTTTCTTT
>TRBJ1-5|TRBD1|TRBV2|-
CASSLGQGAGQPQHF
TGTGCCAGCAGTTTAGGACAGGGGGCGGGTCAGCCCCAGCATTTT
>TRBJ1-1|-|TRBV6-5|-
CASSYSYQFMNTEAFF
TGTGCCAGCAGTTACTCGTACCAGTTTATGAACACTGAAGCTTTCTTT
>TRBJ2-5|-|TRBV29-1|-
CSGRQRQETQYF
TGCAGCGGACGACAGAGACAAGAGACCCAGTACTTC
>TRBJ2-7|TRBD2|TRBV5-1|-
CASSYQLAGGAYEQYF
TGCGCCAGCAGCTACCAGTTAGCGGGAGGTGCCTACGAGCAGTACTTC
>TRBJ1-4|-|TRBV5-1|-
CASTLFYSIPGKLFF
TGCGCCAGCACCTTGTTCTATTCCATTCCGGGAAAACTGTTTTTT
>TRBJ2-7|-|TRBV19|-
CASSGPHRGGYEQYF
TGTGCCAGTAGTGGCCCCCACAGGGGGGGCTACGAGCAGTACTTC
>TRBJ2-1|TRBD2|TRBV11-2|-
CASSLGTSGFYNEQFF
TGTGCCAGCAGCTTGGGGACTAGCGGCTTCTACAATGAGCAGTTCTTC
>TRBJ2-7|-|TRBV19|-
CASSIDLRGYEQYF
TGTGCCAGTAGTATAGATCTCAGGGGATACGAGCAGTACTTC
>TRBJ2-1|TRBD2|TRBV10-2|-
CASSESWASGSGDNEQFF
TGCGCCAGCAGTGAGTCCTGGGCTAGCGGGAGTGGCGACAATGAGCAGTTCTTC
>TRBJ2-2|-|TRBV7-9|-
CASSPDSGELFF
TGTGCCAGCAGCCCTGACTCTGGGGAGCTGTTTTTT
>TRBJ2-1|-|TRBV30|-
CAWSVGVARGPYNEQFF
TGTGCCTGGAGTGTAGGGGTTGCGCGGGGGCCCTACAATGAGCAGTTCTTC
>TRBJ2-2|TRBD2|TRBV10-3|-
CAIGTSEKAAGELFF
TGTGCCATCGGGACTAGCGAAAAAGCAGCCGGGGAGCTGTTTTTT
>TRBJ2-5|TRBD2|TRBV5-6|-
CASSPGTSMETQYF
TGTGCCAGCAGCCCGGGGACTAGCATGGAGACCCAGTACTTC
>TRBJ1-4|-|TRBV5-1|-
CASSLAGATNEKLFF
TGCGCCAGCAGCTTGGCGGGTGCAACTAATGAAAAACTGTTTTTT
>TRBJ1-4|-|TRBV5-5|few
CASSLGGGGYEKLFF
TGTGCCAGCAGCTTGGGTGGGGGCGGCTATGAAAAACTGTTTTTT
>TRBJ2-6|-|TRBV6-1|few
CASRPITAGANVLTF
TGTGCCAGCAGGCCAATAACGGCTGGGGCCAACGTCCTGACTTTC
>TRBJ1-2|-|TRBV28|-
CASSLLAPRGNYGYTF
TGTGCCAGCAGTCTCCTCGCGCCCCGCGGCAACTATGGCTACACCTTC
>TRBJ2-1|-|TRBV18|-
CASSPQRLVENEQFF
TGTGCCAGCTCACCACAGAGACTAGTGGAAAATGAGCAGTTCTTC
>TRBJ1-1|-|TRBV6-6|-
CASSYSIGVTEAFF
TGTGCCAGCAGTTACTCGATCGGGGTCACTGAAGCTTTCTTT
>TRBJ1-6|-|TRBV15|-
CATSTQQGGKTLHF
TGTGCCACCAGCACCCAACAGGGTGGTAAAACCCTCCACTTT